These 29 T cell receptor beta chains share one sample of origin, sequenced in a study of T cell changes during pregnancy in multiple sclerosis. TCRdb's table, derived via immunoSEQ multiplex PCR, lists solely in-frame clones and lacks some. The data hold around 72,000 clones, with 75% to 95% observed a single time. This specimen was CD4+ T cells from peripheral blood mononuclear cells, taken before pregnancy. The receptors were sampled from a female donor with multiple sclerosis, enrolled in a pregnancy study.

In this sample, this clone turned up once. This sequence joins TRBV5-4 and TRBJ2-1; D may be TRBD1 (5 bases). This CDR3 spans 13 amino acids. V lost 1 base, J lost 9 bases, and 11 bases lay in between. The germline gives CDR1 SGHNT, CDR2 YYREEE (reference sequence). CDR3 DNA sequence: TGTGCCAGCAGCTTGCAGGGTCGAGGTGAGCAGTTCTTC. It translates to CASSLQGRGEQFF.

The rearrangement links TRBV6-1 to TRBJ1-5, with unresolved D. The CDR3 extends over 12 amino acids. Germline CDR1 reads MNHNS; CDR2 reads SASEGT. V dropped 0 bases and J dropped 12 bases, with 9 bases sitting between them. Here the CDR3 DNA reads TGTGCCAGCAGTGAAGCCCTTTCTAACCAGCATTTT. Its translation is CASSEALSNQHF.

The chain links TRBV29-1 to TRBJ1-2, with D possibly being TRBD1 (6 bases). The CDR3 spans 13 residues. Germline V lookup: CDR1 SQVTM, CDR2 ANQGSEA. Between the trimmed V and J ends, which lost 7 bases and 5 bases, there was a span of 17 bases. In nucleotides, the CDR3 is TGCAGCGGGGCCTGGGGACAAGGGTATGGCTACACCTTC. This translates into CSGAWGQGYGYTF.

Concerning this clone: Distinct nucleotide sequences in the sample also encode this CDR3. V and J are TRBV30 and TRBJ2-7; D is perhaps TRBD2 (7 bases). Germline-derived CDR1 and CDR2 are GTSNPN and SVGIG (reference sequence). The CDR3 extends over 13 amino acids. V gave up 7 bases and J gave up 10 bases, with 23 bases separating them. The CDR3 loop is CAFRLAGASDQYF. In nucleotides, the CDR3 is TGTGCCTTTCGACTGGCGGGGGCTTCGGATCAGTACTTC.

The V gene is TRBV30, the J gene TRBJ1-5; tentatively, D is TRBD1 (6 bases). Looked up from germline, CDR1 is GTSNPN and CDR2 is SVGIG (reference sequence). CDR3 size: 15 residues. V shed 2 bases and J shed 7 bases, with 18 bases lying between them. CDR3 residues: CAWSYGGGRWQPQHF. In DNA, the CDR3 is TGTGCCTGGAGTTATGGGGGGGGGCGGTGGCAGCCCCAGCATTTT.

The rearrangement joins TRBV10-3 to TRBJ2-7; 9 bases fit TRBD1. This CDR3 is built from 13 residues. J lost 3 bases, V lost 9 bases, and 6 bases had no gene match. Germline V gene sequence: CDR1 ENHRY, CDR2 SYGVKD. Here the CDR3 reads CAIQGAGIYEQYF. CDR3 in DNA: TGTGCCATACAGGGGGCGGGGATCTACGAGCAGTACTTC.

The genes are TRBV7-2 and TRBJ1-5; D might be TRBD1 (5 bases). Germline V lookup: CDR1 SGHTA, CDR2 FQGNSA. The CDR3 extends over 14 amino acids. Trimming left V 5 bases short and J 4 bases short, with 12 bases between. The CDR3: CASSRTGGNQPQHF. Here the CDR3 DNA reads TGTGCCAGCAGCCGGACGGGGGGGAATCAGCCCCAGCATTTT.

The chain recombines TRBV28 with TRBJ2-3; 8 bases are a match to TRBD2. With 5 bases clipped from V and 6 bases from J, the junction kept 10 bases outside the gene matches. The germline CDR1 and CDR2 sequences are MDHEN and SYDVKM. This CDR3 is built from 15 residues. Here the CDR3 DNA reads TGTGCCAGCAGTGCCGGACTAGCAAGTTTGGATACGCAGTATTTT. Translation: CASSAGLASLDTQYF. The variable domain in full, completed from reference TRBV28 and TRBJ2-3, reads DVKVTQSSRYLVKRTGEKVFLECVQDMDHENMFWYRQDPGLGLRLIYFSYDVKMKEKGDIPEGYSVSREKKERFSLILESASTNQTSMYLCASSAGLASLDTQYFGPGTRLTVL.

V gene TRBV6-5 combines with J gene TRBJ2-3, with 9 nucleotides matching TRBD1. This CDR3 region has 14 residues. Trimming at V came to 4 bases and at J to 3 bases, leaving 2 bases not matched to a gene. The germline CDR1 and CDR2 sequences are MNHEY and SVGAGI. As DNA, the CDR3 is TGTGCCAGCAGTTTGGACAGGGGAACAGATACGCAGTATTTT. It is translated as CASSLDRGTDTQYF.

This sequence joins TRBV7-2 and TRBJ2-2, with D uncertain. Germline assignment: CDR1 SGHTA and CDR2 FQGNSA. Trimming left V 0 bases short and J 3 bases short, with 5 bases between. The CDR3 sequence is 14 residues long. This CDR3 is CASSLATYTGELFF. In nucleotides, the CDR3 is TGTGCCAGCAGCTTAGCGACATACACCGGGGAGCTGTTTTTT.

The gene calls are TRBV28 and TRBJ1-2, with 9 bases lining up with TRBD1. V lost 7 bases, J lost 8 bases, and 5 bases stayed unmatched. The CDR3 has 12 residues. Germline V gene lookup returns CDR1 MDHEN and CDR2 SYDVKM. CDR3 DNA sequence: TGTGCCAGCACCAAGACAGGGGGGGGCTACACCTTC. This sequence encodes CASTKTGGGYTF.

The chain has TRBV10-3 and TRBJ1-1, with 7 bases matching TRBD1. The CDR3 sequence is 14 residues long. Germline V CDR1 and CDR2: ENHRY, SYGVKD. J was trimmed by 4 bases and V by 8 bases; bases with no gene match: 10. Written as DNA, the CDR3 is TGTGCCATCCAGAGTGCAGGGGGAGGCACTGAAGCTTTCTTT. Translation gives CAIQSAGGGTEAFF.

The rearrangement uses TRBV11-3 and TRBJ2-3, with unresolved D. The CDR3 sequence is 13 residues long. Germline V gives CDR1 SGHNT, CDR2 YENEEA. Between the trimmed V and J ends, which lost 4 bases and 2 bases, there was a span of 7 bases. This chain's CDR3 is CASSSRITDTQYF. The CDR3 region has the DNA TGTGCCAGCAGCTCCAGGATCACAGATACGCAGTATTTT.

The chain has TRBV2 and TRBJ2-1; no clear D. The V gene lost 4 bases and the J gene lost 7 bases, with 11 bases spanning the gap. The CDR3 runs 13 residues. Germline CDR1 SNHLY, CDR2 FYNNEI. Here the CDR3 reads CASSVLRINEQFF. The CDR3, as DNA: TGTGCCAGCAGTGTTTTGCGTATAAATGAGCAGTTCTTC.

The chain carries TRBV2 and TRBJ1-5, with 8 nucleotides matching TRBD1. The CDR3 is 17 amino acids. From germline, CDR1 is SNHLY and CDR2 FYNNEI. The trim removed 6 bases at V and 1 base at J, leaving 11 bases unmatched. This chain's CDR3 is CASSYGQGQLSNQPQHF. The CDR3, as DNA: TGTGCCAGCAGCTACGGACAGGGACAGCTAAGCAATCAGCCCCAGCATTTT.

V is TRBV5-1 and J is TRBJ1-3; no definite D call. Trimming shortened V by 4 bases and J by 2 bases, and 16 bases separated the two germline ends. CDR3 length: 16 amino acids. Germline CDR1 SGHRS, CDR2 YFSETQ. DNA of the CDR3: TGCGCCAGCAGCCTTTGGGAGGGCCTCCCTGGAAACACCATATATTTT. Protein product: CASSLWEGLPGNTIYF.

V and J are TRBV4-1 and TRBJ2-5, with TRBD2 matching over 11 bases. The germline CDR1 and CDR2 sequences are MGHRA and YSYEKL. The CDR3 totals 15 residues. Losses at the gene ends were 6 bases for V and 4 bases for J; bases not matched to a gene: 7. The CDR3 reads CASSHSGGAGETQYF. The CDR3 DNA sequence: TGCGCCAGCAGTCATAGCGGGGGGGCCGGAGAGACCCAGTACTTC.

The sample holds a few counts of this clone. The rearrangement uses TRBV5-1 and TRBJ1-6; no clear D. Germline-derived CDR1 and CDR2 are SGHRS and YFSETQ. Between the trimmed V and J ends, which lost 0 bases and 5 bases, there was a span of 6 bases. There are 14 residues in the CDR3. This CDR3 is CASSLEQNNSPLHF. CDR3 nucleotide sequence: TGCGCCAGCAGCTTGGAACAGAATAATTCACCCCTCCACTTT.

This clone has only one observation. CDR3 residues: CASSLTQGDTIYF. The CDR3 DNA sequence: TGTGCCAGCAGTTTAACACAGGGGGACACCATATATTTT. The J gene is TRBJ1-3, the V gene TRBV28; 8 positions agree with TRBD1. The trim removed 2 bases at V and 8 bases at J, leaving 2 bases unmatched. From germline, CDR1 is MDHEN and CDR2 SYDVKM. The CDR3 contains 13 residues. Complete variable domain (other parts from reference TRBV28 and TRBJ1-3): DVKVTQSSRYLVKRTGEKVFLECVQDMDHENMFWYRQDPGLGLRLIYFSYDVKMKEKGDIPEGYSVSREKKERFSLILESASTNQTSMYLCASSLTQGDTIYFGEGSWLTVV.

CDR3: CASSLDGGSSYNEQFF. CDR3 coding DNA: TGTGCCAGCAGCTTAGATGGGGGGAGCTCCTACAATGAGCAGTTCTTC. The chain combines TRBV7-2 with TRBJ2-1; D perhaps matches TRBD2 (6 bases). The CDR3 is 16 amino acids. Germline V gene data show CDR1 as SGHTA and CDR2 as FQGNSA. The ends were cut back, 1 base at V and 0 bases at J, with 10 bases in the middle.

This clone has a single count. This chain joins TRBV7-2 and TRBJ2-3; D remains unclear. Per the germline V gene, CDR1 is SGHTA and CDR2 is FQGNSA. V lost 5 bases to trimming and J lost 4 bases, with 10 bases between them. The CDR3 has 13 residues. This CDR3 is CASSPLLADTQYF. Written as DNA, the CDR3 is TGTGCCAGCAGCCCATTATTAGCAGATACGCAGTATTTT.

The rearrangement joins TRBV10-3 to TRBJ1-6, with D perhaps TRBD1 (6 bases). Germline V lookup: CDR1 ENHRY, CDR2 SYGVKD. The CDR3 has 17 residues. V was shortened by 5 bases and J by 8 bases, with 22 bases between the two germline ends. The DNA of the CDR3 is TGTGCCATCAGTCCGGACAGAGGGGCACCTAAAGATTCACCCCTCCACTTT. Its translation: CAISPDRGAPKDSPLHF.

The count of this clone is one. The V and J genes are TRBV7-9 and TRBJ2-2, with D possibly matching TRBD2 (5 bases). Germline CDR1 SEHNR, CDR2 FQNEAQ (reference sequence). Trimming took 5 bases from V and 1 from J, leaving 11 bases between them. This CDR3 region has 15 residues. CDR3 sequence: CASSPGGQNTGELFF. In DNA form, the CDR3 reads TGTGCCAGCAGCCCCGGCGGGCAGAACACCGGGGAGCTGTTTTTT.

V usage is TRBV10-3 and J usage is TRBJ2-3, with TRBD2 identical over 7 bases. CDR1 is ENHRY and CDR2 is SYGVKD in the germline V gene. After removal of 8 bases from V and 6 bases from J, the junction contained 5 bases not matched to a gene. The CDR3 loop spans 12 amino acids. The CDR3 region has the DNA TGTGCCATCGCGAAGGGAGGGGATACGCAGTATTTT. It specifies CAIAKGGDTQYF.

On this clone: This sample also contains other DNA sequences that code for the same CDR3. V usage is TRBV10-3 and J usage is TRBJ2-2, with D tentatively TRBD1 (5 bases). Germline V gene sequence: CDR1 ENHRY, CDR2 SYGVKD. V was trimmed by 3 bases and J by 0 bases, leaving 8 bases between them. The CDR3 sequence is 15 residues long. The CDR3 nucleotides are TGTGCCATCAGTGAAAGGGGAACGAACACCGGGGAGCTGTTTTTT. This translates into CAISERGTNTGELFF.

The chain couples TRBV5-1 to TRBJ1-1, with 8 bases aligning to TRBD1. The V gene end was trimmed by 5 bases and the J gene end by 4 bases; junction bases not matched to a gene: 13. CDR1 SGHRS and CDR2 YFSETQ come from the germline V gene. This CDR3 has 16 residues. Here the CDR3 DNA reads TGCGCCAGCAGGCGTTGGGGTCAGGGGGCCAGCACTGAAGCTTTCTTT. The encoded protein is CASRRWGQGASTEAFF.

This chain links TRBV6-1 with TRBJ2-6, with D possibly matching TRBD2 (6 bases). Germline CDR1 and CDR2: MNHNS and SASEGT. V lost 2 bases and J lost 0, with 11 bases in between. The CDR3 runs to 17 residues. The CDR3 here is CASSEIPGVSGANVLTF. CDR3 nucleotides: TGTGCCAGCAGTGAAATTCCGGGGGTCTCTGGGGCCAACGTCCTGACTTTC.

V usage is TRBV4-3 and J usage is TRBJ2-5; TRBD2 matches at 16 bases. The V segment lost 4 bases and the J segment 5 bases; nucleotides outside the gene matches: 10. CDR3 size: 18 residues. Germline V CDR1 and CDR2: LGHNA, YSLEER. The CDR3, as DNA: TGCGCCAGCAGCCCCCAAATACCGGGACTAGCGGGGGGGGAGACCCAGTACTTC. Its translation: CASSPQIPGLAGGETQYF.

The chain links TRBV7-2 to TRBJ1-5; a possible D gene is TRBD1 (5 bases). The V end lost 5 bases, the J end lost 4 bases, and 15 bases lay between the germline ends. This CDR3 is built from 15 residues. The germline gives CDR1 SGHTA, CDR2 FQGNSA. The CDR3 sequence is CASSIGGVGNQPQHF. DNA for the CDR3: TGTGCCAGCAGCATCGGGGGGGTGGGTAATCAGCCCCAGCATTTT.